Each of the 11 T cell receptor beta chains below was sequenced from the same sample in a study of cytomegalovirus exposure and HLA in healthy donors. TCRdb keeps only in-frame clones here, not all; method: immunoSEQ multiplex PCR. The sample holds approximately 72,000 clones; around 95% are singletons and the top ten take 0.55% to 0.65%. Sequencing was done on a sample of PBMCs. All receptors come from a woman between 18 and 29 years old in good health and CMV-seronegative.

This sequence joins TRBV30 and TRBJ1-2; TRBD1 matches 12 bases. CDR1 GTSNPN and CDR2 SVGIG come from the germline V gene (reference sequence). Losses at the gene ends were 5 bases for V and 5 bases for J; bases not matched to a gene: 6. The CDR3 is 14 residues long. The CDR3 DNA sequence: TGTGCCTGGGTGGGACAGGGGGCGCGATATGGCTACACCTTC. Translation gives CAWVGQGARYGYTF.

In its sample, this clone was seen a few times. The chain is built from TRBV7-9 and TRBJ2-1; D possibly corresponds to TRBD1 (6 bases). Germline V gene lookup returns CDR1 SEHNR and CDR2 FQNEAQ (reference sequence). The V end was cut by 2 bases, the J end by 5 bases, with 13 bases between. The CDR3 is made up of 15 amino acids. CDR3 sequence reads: CASSLTRGLDNEQFF. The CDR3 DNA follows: TGTGCCAGCAGCTTAACCAGGGGATTAGACAATGAGCAGTTCTTC.

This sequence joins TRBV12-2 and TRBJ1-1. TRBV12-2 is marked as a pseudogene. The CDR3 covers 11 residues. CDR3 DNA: TGTGCAAGCCCTATTAACACTGAAGCTTTCTTT. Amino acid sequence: CASPINTEAFF.

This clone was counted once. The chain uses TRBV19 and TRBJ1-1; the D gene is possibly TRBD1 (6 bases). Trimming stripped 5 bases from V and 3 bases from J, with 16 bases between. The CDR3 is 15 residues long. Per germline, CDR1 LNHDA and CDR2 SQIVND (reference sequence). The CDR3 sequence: CASSLSPGVDTEAFF. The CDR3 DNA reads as TGTGCCAGTAGTTTATCCCCAGGGGTGGACACTGAAGCTTTCTTT.

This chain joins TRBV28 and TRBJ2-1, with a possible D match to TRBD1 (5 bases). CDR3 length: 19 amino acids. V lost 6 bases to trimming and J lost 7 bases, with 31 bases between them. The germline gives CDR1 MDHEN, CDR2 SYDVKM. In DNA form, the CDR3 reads TGTGCCAGCAGCCTCCCTCAGGGCCAAATCGCCGTGGGTGGGAATGAGCAGTTCTTC. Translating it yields CASSLPQGQIAVGGNEQFF.

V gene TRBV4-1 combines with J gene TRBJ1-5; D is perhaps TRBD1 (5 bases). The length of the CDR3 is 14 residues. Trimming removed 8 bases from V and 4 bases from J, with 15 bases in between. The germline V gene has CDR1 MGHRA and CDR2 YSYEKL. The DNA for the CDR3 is TGCGCCAGCTCGGACGGGGGGGGGAATCAGCCCCAGCATTTT. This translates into CASSDGGGNQPQHF.

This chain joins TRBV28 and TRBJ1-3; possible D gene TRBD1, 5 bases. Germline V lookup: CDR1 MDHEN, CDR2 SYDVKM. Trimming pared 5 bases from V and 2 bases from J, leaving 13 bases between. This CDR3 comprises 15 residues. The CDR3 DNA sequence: TGTGCCAGCAGTCTGCCGGACACCCCTGGAAACACCATATATTTT. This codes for CASSLPDTPGNTIYF.

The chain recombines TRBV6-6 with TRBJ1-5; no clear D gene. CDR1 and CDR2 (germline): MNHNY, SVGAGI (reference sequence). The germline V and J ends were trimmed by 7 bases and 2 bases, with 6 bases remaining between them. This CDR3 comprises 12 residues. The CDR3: CASMTGNQPQHF. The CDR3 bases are TGTGCCAGCATGACTGGCAATCAGCCCCAGCATTTT.

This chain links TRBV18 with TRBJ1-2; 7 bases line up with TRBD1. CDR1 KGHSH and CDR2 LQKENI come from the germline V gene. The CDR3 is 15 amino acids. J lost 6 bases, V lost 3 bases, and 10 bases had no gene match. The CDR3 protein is CASSPQLDRSDGYTF. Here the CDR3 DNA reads TGTGCCAGCTCACCCCAGCTGGACAGGTCGGATGGCTACACCTTC.

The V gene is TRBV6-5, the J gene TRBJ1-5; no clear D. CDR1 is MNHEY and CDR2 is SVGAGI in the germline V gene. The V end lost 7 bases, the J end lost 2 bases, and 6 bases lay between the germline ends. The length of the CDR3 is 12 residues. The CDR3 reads CASMTGNQPQHF. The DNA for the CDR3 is TGTGCCAGCATGACTGGCAATCAGCCCCAGCATTTT.

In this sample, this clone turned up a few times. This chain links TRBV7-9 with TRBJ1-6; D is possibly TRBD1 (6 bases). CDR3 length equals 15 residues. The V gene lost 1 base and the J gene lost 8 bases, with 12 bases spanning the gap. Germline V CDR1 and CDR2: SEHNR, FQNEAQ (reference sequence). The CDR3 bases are TGTGCCAGCAGCTTAGGTTGGGGGGGCGATTCACCCCTCCACTTT. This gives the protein CASSLGWGGDSPLHF.